This T cell receptor beta chain was retrieved from a study of response to subunit inactivated influenza vaccine. Per germline, CDR1 MGHRA and CDR2 YSYEKL. CDR3 length: 12 residues. V was trimmed by 0 bases and J by 12 bases, leaving 9 bases between them. MiXCR was run by TCRdb on the RT-PCR reads, yielding one entry per CDR3 protein. The top ten hold approximately 7.6% of the sample, which has roughly 650,000 distinct CDR3 sequences, approximately 14% seen once. This sequence joins TRBV4-1 and TRBJ2-1, with D tentatively TRBD2 (5 bases). Sequenced here: PBMCs from blood, sampled approximately 15 days before vaccination. The TCR originated in a middle-aged man who received an inactivated influenza vaccine. The CDR3 region is CASSQETRGQFF. The CDR3 DNA follows: TGCGCCAGCAGCCAAGAAACACGGGGGCAGTTCTTC.